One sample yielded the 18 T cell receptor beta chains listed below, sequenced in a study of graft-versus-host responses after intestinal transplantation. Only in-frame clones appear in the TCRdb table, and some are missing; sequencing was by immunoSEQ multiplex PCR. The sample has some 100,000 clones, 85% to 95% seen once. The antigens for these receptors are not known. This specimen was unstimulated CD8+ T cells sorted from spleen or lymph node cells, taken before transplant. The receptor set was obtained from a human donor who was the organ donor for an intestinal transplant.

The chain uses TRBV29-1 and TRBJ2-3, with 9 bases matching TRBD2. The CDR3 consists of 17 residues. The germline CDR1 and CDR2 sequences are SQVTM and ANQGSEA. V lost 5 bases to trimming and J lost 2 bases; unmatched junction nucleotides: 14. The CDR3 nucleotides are TGCAGCGTTACAGCGGGGGGTCCTAGGTTCGTCACAGATACGCAGTATTTT. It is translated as CSVTAGGPRFVTDTQYF.

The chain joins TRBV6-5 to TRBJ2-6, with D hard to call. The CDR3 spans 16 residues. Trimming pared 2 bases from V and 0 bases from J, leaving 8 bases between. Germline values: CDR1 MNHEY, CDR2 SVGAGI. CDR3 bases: TGTGCCAGCAGTTACCCGAGCTACTCTGGGGCCAACGTCCTGACTTTC. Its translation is CASSYPSYSGANVLTF.

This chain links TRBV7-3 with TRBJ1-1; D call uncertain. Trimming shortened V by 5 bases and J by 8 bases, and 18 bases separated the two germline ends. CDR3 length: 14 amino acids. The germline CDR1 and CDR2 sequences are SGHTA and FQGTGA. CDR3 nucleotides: TGTGCCAGCAGCCCTCGAGGAGGGTGGGCCGAAGCTTTCTTT. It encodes CASSPRGGWAEAFF.

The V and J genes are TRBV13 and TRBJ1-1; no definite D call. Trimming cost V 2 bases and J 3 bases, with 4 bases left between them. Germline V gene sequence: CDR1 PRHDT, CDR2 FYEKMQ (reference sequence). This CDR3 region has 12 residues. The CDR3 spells CASSLLYTEAFF. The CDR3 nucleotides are TGTGCCAGCAGCTTACTCTACACTGAAGCTTTCTTT.

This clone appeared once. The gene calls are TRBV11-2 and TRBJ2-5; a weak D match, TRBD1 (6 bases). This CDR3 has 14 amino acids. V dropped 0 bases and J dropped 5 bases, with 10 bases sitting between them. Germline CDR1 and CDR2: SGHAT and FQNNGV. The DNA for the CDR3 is TGTGCCAGCAGCTTAGATTGGGGGCGGGAGACCCAGTACTTC. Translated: CASSLDWGRETQYF.

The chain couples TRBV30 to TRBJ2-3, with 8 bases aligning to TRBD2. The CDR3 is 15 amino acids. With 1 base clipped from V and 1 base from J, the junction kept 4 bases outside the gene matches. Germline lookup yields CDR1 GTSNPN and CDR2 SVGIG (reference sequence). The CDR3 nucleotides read TGTGCCTGGAGTGCATATAGCGGGGGCACAGATACGCAGTATTTT. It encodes CAWSAYSGGTDTQYF.

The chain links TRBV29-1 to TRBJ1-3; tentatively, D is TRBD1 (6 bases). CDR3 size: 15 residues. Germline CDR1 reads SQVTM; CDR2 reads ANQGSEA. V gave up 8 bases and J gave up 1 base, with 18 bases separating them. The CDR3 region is CSIRQGRSSGNTIYF. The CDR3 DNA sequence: TGCAGCATCCGGCAGGGGAGATCGTCTGGAAACACCATATATTTT.

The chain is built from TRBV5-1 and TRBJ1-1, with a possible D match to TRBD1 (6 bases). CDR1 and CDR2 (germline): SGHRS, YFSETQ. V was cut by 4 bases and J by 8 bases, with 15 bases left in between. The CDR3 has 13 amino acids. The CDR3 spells CASSPAGAGEAFF. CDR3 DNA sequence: TGCGCCAGCAGCCCGGCGGGGGCGGGAGAAGCTTTCTTT.

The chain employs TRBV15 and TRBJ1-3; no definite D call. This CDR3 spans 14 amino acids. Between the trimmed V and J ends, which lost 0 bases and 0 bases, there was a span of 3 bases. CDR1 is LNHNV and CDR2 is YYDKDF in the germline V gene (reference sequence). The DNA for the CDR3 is TGTGCCACCAGCAGAGACAGCTCTGGAAACACCATATATTTT. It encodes CATSRDSSGNTIYF. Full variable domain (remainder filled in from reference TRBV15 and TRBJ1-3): DAMVIQNPRYQVTQFGKPVTLSCSQTLNHNVMYWYQQKSSQAPKLLFHYYDKDFNNEADTPDNFQSRRPNTSFCFLDIRSPGLGDTAMYLCATSRDSSGNTIYFGEGSWLTVV.

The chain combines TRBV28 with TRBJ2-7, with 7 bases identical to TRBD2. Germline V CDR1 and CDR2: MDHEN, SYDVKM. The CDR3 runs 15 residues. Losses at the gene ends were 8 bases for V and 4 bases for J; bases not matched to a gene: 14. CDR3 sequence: CASGTGRTERYEQYF. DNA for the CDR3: TGTGCCAGCGGAACCGGGAGGACCGAAAGGTACGAGCAGTACTTC.

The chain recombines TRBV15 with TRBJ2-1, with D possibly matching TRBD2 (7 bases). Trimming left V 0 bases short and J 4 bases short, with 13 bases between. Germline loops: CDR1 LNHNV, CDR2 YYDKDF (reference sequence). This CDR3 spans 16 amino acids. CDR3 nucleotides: TGTGCCACCAGCAGAGATAGGGGGGGAACTTACAATGAGCAGTTCTTC. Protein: CATSRDRGGTYNEQFF.

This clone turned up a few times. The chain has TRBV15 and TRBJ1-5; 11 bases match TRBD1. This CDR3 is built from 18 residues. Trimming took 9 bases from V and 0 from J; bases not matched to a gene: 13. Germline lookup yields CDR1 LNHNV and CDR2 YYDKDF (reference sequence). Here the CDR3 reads CATAAPGQGDRSNQPQHF. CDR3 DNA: TGTGCCACTGCCGCCCCGGGACAGGGGGATCGTAGCAATCAGCCCCAGCATTTT.

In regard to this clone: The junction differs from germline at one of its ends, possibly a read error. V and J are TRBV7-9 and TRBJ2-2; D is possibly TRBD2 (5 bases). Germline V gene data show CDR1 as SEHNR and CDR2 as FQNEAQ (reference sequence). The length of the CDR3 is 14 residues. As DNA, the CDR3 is TGTGCCAGCAGCCTAGCCCCCGCAGCCGGGGAGCTGTTTTTT. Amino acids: CASSLAPAAGELFF.

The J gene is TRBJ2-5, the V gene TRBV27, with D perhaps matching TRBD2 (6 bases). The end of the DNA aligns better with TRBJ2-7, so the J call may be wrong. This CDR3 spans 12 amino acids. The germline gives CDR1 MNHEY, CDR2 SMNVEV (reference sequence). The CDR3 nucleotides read TGTGCCAGCAGTTCGGGAGAATACGAGCAGTACTTC. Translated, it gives CASSSGEYEQYF.

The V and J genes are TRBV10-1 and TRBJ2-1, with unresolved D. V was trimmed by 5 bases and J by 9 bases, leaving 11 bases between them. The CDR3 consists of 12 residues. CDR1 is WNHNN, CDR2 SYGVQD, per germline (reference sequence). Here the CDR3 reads CASSYHPGEQFF. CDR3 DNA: TGCGCCAGCAGTTACCATCCCGGTGAGCAGTTCTTC.

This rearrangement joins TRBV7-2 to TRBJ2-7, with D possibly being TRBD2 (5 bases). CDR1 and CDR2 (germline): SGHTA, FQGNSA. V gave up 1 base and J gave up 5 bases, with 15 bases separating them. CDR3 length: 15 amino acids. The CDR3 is CASSLEAGVENEQYF. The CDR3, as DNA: TGTGCCAGCAGCTTAGAAGCCGGGGTGGAGAACGAGCAGTACTTC.

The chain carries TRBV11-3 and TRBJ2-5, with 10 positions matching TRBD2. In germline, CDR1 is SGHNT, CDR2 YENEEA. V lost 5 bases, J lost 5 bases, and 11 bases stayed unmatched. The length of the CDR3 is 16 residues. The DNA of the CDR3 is TGTGCCAGCAGCGATAAAACAAGCGGGGGGGCCGAGACCCAGTACTTC. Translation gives CASSDKTSGGAETQYF.

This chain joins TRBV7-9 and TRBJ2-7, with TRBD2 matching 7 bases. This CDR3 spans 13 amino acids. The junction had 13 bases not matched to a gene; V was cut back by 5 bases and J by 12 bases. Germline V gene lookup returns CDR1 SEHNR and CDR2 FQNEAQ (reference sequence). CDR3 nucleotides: TGTGCCAGCAGCGACCCCTCGGGGGGAGCCCCGTACTTC. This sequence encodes CASSDPSGGAPYF.